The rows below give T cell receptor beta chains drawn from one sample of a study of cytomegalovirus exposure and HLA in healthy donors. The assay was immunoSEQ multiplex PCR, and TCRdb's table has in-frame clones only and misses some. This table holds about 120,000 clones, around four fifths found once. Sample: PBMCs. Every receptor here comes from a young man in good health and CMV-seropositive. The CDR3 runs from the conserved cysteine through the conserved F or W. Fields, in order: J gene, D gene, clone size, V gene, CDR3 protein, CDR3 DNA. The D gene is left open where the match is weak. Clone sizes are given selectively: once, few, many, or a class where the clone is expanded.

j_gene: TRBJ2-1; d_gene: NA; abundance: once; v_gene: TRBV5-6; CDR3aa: CASSLAYEQFF; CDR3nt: TGTGCCAGCAGCTTGGCCTATGAGCAGTTCTTC
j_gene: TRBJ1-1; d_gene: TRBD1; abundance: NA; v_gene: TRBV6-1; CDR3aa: CASRIGTGAEAFF; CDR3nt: TGTGCCAGCAGGATCGGGACAGGGGCTGAAGCTTTCTTT
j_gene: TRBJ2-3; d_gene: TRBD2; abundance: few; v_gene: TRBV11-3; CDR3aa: CASSLGLAADTQYF; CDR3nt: TGTGCCAGCAGCTTGGGACTAGCGGCAGATACGCAGTATTTT
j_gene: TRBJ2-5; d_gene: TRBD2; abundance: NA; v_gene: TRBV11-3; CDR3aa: CASSPGTSEQETQYF; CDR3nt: TGTGCCAGCAGCCCCGGGACTAGCGAACAAGAGACCCAGTACTTC
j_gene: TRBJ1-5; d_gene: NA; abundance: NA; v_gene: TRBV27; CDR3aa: CASSLSWAQGQHF; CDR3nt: TGTGCCAGCAGTTTATCGTGGGCCCAGGGGCAGCATTTT
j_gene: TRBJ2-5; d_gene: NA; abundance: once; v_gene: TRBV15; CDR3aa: CATSRDEGVTQYF; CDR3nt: TGTGCCACCAGCAGAGATGAGGGCGTGACCCAGTACTTC
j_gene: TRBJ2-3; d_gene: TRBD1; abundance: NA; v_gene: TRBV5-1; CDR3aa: CASSFSLRQGSTDTQYF; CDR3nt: TGCGCCAGCAGCTTTTCCCTACGACAGGGGAGCACAGATACGCAGTATTTT
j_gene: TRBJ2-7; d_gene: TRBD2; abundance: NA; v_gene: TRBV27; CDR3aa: CASSFGREGYEQYF; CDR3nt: TGTGCCAGCAGTTTTGGGCGGGAGGGATACGAGCAGTACTTC
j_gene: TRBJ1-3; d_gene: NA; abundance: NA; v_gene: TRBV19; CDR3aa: CASSIESFASGNTIYF; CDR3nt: TGTGCCAGTAGTATTGAGTCTTTTGCCTCTGGAAACACCATATATTTT
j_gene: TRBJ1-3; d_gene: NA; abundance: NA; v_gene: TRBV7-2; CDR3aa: CASSRLQGPGNTIYF; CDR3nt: TGTGCCAGCAGCCGATTACAGGGACCTGGAAACACCATATATTTT
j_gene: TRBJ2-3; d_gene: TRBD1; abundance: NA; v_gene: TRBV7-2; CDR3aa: CASSFYRDRGRADTQYF; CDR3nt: TGTGCCAGCAGCTTCTACCGGGACAGGGGCAGGGCAGATACGCAGTATTTT
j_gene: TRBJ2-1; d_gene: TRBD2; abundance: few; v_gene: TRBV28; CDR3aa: CASSLFVGREHLNEQFF; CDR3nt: TGTGCCAGCAGTTTATTCGTCGGGCGGGAGCATCTAAATGAGCAGTTCTTC
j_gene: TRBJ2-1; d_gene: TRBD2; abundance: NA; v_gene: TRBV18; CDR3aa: CASSRTSGIYNEQFF; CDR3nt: TGTGCCAGCTCTCGGACTAGCGGGATATACAATGAGCAGTTCTTC
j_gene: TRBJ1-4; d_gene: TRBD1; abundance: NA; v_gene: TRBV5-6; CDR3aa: CASSLVDPGGGEKLFF; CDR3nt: TGTGCCAGCAGCTTGGTCGATCCAGGGGGAGGCGAAAAACTGTTTTTT
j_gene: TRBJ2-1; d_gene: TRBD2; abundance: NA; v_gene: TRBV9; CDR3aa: CASSVVAGAYNEQFF; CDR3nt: TGTGCCAGCAGCGTAGTAGCGGGAGCCTACAATGAGCAGTTCTTC
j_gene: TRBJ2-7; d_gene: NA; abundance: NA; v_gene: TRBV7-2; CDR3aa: CASSPVGPSYEQYF; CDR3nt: TGTGCCAGCAGCCCCGTGGGGCCTTCCTACGAGCAGTACTTC
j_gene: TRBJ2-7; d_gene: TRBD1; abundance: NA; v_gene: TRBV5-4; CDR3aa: CASSPGTAFYEQYF; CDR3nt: TGTGCCAGCAGCCCCGGGACAGCGTTCTACGAGCAGTACTTC
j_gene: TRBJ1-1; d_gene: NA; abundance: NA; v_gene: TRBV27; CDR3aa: CASRRTRDTEAFF; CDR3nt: TGTGCCAGCAGGCGAACCAGGGACACTGAAGCTTTCTTT
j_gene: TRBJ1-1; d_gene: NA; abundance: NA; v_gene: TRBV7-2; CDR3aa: CASSLGGQVKAEAFF; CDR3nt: TGTGCCAGCAGCCTGGGAGGGCAAGTCAAAGCTGAAGCTTTCTTT
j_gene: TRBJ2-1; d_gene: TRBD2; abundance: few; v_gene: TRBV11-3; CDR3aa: CASSLVGAGAEQFF; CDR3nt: TGTGCCAGCAGCTTAGTTGGGGCGGGAGCTGAGCAGTTCTTC
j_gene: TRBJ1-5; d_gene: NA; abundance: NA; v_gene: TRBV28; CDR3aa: CASSPNPGIGNQPQHF; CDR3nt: TGTGCCAGCAGCCCAAACCCGGGGATAGGCAATCAGCCCCAGCATTTT
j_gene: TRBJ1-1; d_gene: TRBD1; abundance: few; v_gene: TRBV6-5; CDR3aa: CASSAFTGDVTEAFF; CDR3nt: TGTGCCAGCAGTGCCTTCACAGGGGACGTCACTGAAGCTTTCTTT
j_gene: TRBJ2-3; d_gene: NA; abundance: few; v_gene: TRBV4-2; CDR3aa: CASSQDSGSGLFRALGYF; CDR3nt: TGTGCCAGCAGCCAAGATTCAGGGTCTGGACTATTTAGGGCTCTCGGGTATTTT
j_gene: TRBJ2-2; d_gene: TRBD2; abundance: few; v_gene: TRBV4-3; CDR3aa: CASSQDPSGSPGELFF; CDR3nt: TGCGCCAGCAGCCAAGATCCTAGCGGGAGTCCCGGGGAGCTGTTTTTT
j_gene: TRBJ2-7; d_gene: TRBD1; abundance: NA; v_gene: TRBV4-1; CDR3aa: CASSPDRGDEQYF; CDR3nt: TGCGCCAGCAGCCCTGACAGGGGGGATGAGCAGTACTTC
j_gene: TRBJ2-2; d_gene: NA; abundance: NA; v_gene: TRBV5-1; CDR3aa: CASSLLGRDWGSGELFF; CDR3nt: TGCGCCAGCAGCTTGCTGGGTCGAGACTGGGGCTCCGGGGAGCTGTTTTTT
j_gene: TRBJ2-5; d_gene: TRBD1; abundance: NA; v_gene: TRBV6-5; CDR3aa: CASSYTGTGGETQYF; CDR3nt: TGTGCCAGCAGTTACACCGGGACAGGGGGAGAGACCCAGTACTTC
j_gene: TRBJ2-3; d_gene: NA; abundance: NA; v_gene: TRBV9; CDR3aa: CASSVAGGTSTDTQYF; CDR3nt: TGTGCCAGCAGCGTAGCTGGTGGCACGAGCACAGATACGCAGTATTTT
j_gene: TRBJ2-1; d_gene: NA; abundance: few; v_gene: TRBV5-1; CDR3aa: CASKKGQPQFYNEQFF; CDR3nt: TGCGCCAGCAAAAAAGGACAGCCCCAGTTCTACAATGAGCAGTTCTTC
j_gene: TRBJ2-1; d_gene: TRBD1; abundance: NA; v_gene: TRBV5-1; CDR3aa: CASSPTGGANEQFF; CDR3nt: TGCGCCAGCAGCCCTACAGGGGGCGCGAATGAGCAGTTCTTC
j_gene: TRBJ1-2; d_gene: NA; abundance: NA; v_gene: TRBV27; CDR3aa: CASSLSGGPYGYTF; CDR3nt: TGTGCCAGCAGTTTATCAGGAGGGCCTTATGGCTACACCTTC
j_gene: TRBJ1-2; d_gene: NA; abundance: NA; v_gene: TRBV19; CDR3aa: CASRAVGGNYGYTF; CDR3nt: TGTGCCAGTAGGGCAGTCGGAGGTAACTATGGCTACACCTTC
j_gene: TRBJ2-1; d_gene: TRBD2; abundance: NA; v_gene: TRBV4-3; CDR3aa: CASSQDHSGRNNEQFF; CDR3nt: TGCGCCAGCAGCCAAGATCATAGCGGGAGGAACAATGAGCAGTTCTTC
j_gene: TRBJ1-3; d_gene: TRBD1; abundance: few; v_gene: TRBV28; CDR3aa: CASSQWDSSGNTIYF; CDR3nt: TGTGCCAGCAGCCAATGGGACAGCTCTGGAAACACCATATATTTT
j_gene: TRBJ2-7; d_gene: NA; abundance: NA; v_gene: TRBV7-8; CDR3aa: CASSASVGKEQYF; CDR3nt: TGTGCCAGCAGCGCCAGCGTGGGTAAAGAGCAGTACTTC
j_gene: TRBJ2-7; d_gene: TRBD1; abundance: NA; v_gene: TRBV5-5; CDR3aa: CASSFTGASYEQYF; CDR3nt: TGTGCCAGCAGCTTTACAGGGGCGTCCTACGAGCAGTACTTC
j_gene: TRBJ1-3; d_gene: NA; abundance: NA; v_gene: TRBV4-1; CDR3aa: CASSQYDRSSGNTIYF; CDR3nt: TGCGCCAGCAGCCAGTACGACAGGAGCTCTGGAAACACCATATATTTT
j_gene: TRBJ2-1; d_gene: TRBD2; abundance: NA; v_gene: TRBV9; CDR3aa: CASSVLAGPEQFF; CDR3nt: TGTGCCAGCAGTGTTCTAGCGGGGCCTGAGCAGTTCTTC
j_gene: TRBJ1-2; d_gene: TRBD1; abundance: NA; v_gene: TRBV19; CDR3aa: CASQKDRGNLYGYTF; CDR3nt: TGTGCCAGTCAAAAGGACAGGGGAAATCTCTATGGCTACACCTTC
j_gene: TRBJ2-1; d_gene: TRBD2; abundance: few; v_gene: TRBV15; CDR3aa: CATSRDGTSGRNEQFF; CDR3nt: TGTGCCACCAGCAGAGATGGGACTAGCGGGAGGAATGAGCAGTTCTTC
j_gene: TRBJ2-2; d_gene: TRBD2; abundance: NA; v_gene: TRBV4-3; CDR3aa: CASSRGLAGTGELFF; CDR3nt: TGCGCCAGCAGCCGAGGACTAGCGGGCACCGGGGAGCTGTTTTTT
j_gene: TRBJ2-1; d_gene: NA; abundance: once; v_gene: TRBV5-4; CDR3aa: CASSFHRGEQFF; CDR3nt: TGTGCCAGCAGCTTTCACCGGGGGGAGCAGTTCTTC
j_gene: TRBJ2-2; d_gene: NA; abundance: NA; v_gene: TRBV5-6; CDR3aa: CASSPAGRGGELFF; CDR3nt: TGTGCCAGCAGTCCTGCGGGACGCGGCGGGGAGCTGTTTTTT
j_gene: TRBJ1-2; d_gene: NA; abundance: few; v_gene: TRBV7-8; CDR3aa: CASSLANSLNYGYTF; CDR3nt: TGTGCCAGCAGCTTAGCAAACAGCTTAAACTATGGCTACACCTTC
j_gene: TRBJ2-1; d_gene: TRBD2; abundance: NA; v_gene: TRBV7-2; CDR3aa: CASSPSGRGSGQFF; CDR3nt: TGTGCCAGCAGTCCGAGCGGGAGGGGTTCAGGGCAGTTCTTC
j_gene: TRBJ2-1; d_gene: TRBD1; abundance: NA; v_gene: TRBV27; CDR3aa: CASSLKGGSINEQFF; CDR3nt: TGTGCCAGCAGTTTAAAAGGGGGCTCTATCAATGAGCAGTTCTTC